These T cell receptor beta chains were read from a single sample in a study of somatic mutations in cytotoxic T cells in rheumatoid arthritis. The data were produced by immunoSEQ multiplex PCR, yet TCRdb's version contains in-frame clones alone and is incomplete. The sample has 19,000 or so clones; around 70% are singletons. Sequenced input: CD8+ T cells sorted from blood. The receptors were gathered from a woman aged 60-75 years in good health. Each CDR3 is given with its conserved first and last residue. The D gene is left open where the match is weak. The size entry is marked missing in some rows and otherwise reads once, few, many or a size class.

V gene	J gene	clone size	D gene	CDR3 protein	CDR3 DNA
TRBV19	TRBJ1-5	-	-	CASRRTFNQPQHF	TGTGCCAGTAGAAGGACCTTTAATCAGCCCCAGCATTTT
TRBV29-1	TRBJ1-1	-	-	CSVDHRDMNTEAFF	TGCAGCGTTGACCACCGGGACATGAACACTGAAGCTTTCTTT
TRBV6-5	TRBJ1-2	few	-	CASSQRSGVDGYTF	TGTGCCAGCAGTCAAAGGTCCGGGGTGGACGGCTACACCTTC
TRBV13	TRBJ2-7	-	-	CASSCREISYEQYF	TGTGCCAGCAGCTGCAGGGAAATCAGCTACGAGCAGTACTTC
TRBV7-8	TRBJ2-1	-	-	CASSLVAEGEFF	TGTGCCAGCAGCTTAGTAGCGGAAGGCGAGTTCTTC
TRBV29-1	TRBJ2-7	-	-	CSVETGIYEQYF	TGCAGCGTTGAGACGGGTATCTACGAGCAGTACTTC
TRBV9	TRBJ2-7	-	-	CASSVAGGTSYEQYF	TGTGCCAGCAGCGTAGCTGGGGGGACCTCCTACGAGCAGTACTTC
TRBV19	TRBJ2-2	few	TRBD2	CASSPGAGGVTGELFF	TGTGCCAGTAGCCCCGGAGCGGGAGGAGTCACCGGGGAGCTGTTTTTT
TRBV6-6	TRBJ1-2	few	TRBD1	CASSLDRATYGYTF	TGTGCCAGCAGCCTCGACAGGGCAACCTATGGCTACACCTTC
TRBV27	TRBJ2-7	-	TRBD1	CASSLSTGGYEQYF	TGTGCCAGCAGTTTATCGACAGGGGGCTACGAGCAGTACTTC
TRBV5-6	TRBJ2-2	once	TRBD1	CASSLTGGGFTGELFF	TGTGCCAGCAGCTTGACAGGGGGCGGTTTCACCGGGGAGCTGTTTTTT
TRBV27	TRBJ2-2	-	-	CASSLTLGGGELFF	TGTGCCAGCAGTTTAACCCTAGGAGGCGGGGAGCTGTTTTTT
TRBV10-1	TRBJ2-7	-	-	CASSESEGNEQYF	TGCGCCAGCAGTGAGTCGGAAGGGAACGAGCAGTACTTC
TRBV5-1	TRBJ2-6	few	-	CASSLARLNSGANVLTF	TGCGCCAGCAGCTTGGCGAGGCTGAACTCTGGGGCCAACGTCCTGACTTTC
TRBV18	TRBJ2-1	-	TRBD2	CASSPTTSGSLEQFF	TGTGCCAGCTCACCAACGACTAGCGGGAGCCTTGAGCAGTTCTTC
TRBV2	TRBJ1-1	-	TRBD1	CASSDPGRGDTEAFF	TGTGCCAGCAGTGACCCCGGCAGGGGGGACACTGAAGCTTTCTTT
TRBV6-6	TRBJ1-1	-	-	CASRRTGGGGTEAFF	TGTGCCAGCAGGCGAACCGGGGGGGGAGGCACTGAAGCTTTCTTT
TRBV9	TRBJ2-1	few	-	CASSPRGTPYNEQFF	TGTGCCAGCAGCCCCCGCGGGACGCCCTACAATGAGCAGTTCTTC
TRBV10-3	TRBJ1-1	-	TRBD1	CAISDPDRATEAFF	TGTGCCATCAGTGACCCTGACAGGGCGACTGAAGCTTTCTTT
TRBV15	TRBJ2-5	-	-	CATSRDPGLEETQYF	TGTGCCACCAGCAGAGATCCGGGCCTAGAAGAGACCCAGTACTTC
TRBV9	TRBJ1-4	-	TRBD1	CASSATGDTNEKLFF	TGTGCCAGCAGCGCTACAGGGGATACTAATGAAAAACTGTTTTTT
TRBV27	TRBJ1-2	-	TRBD1	CASKRGQGFGYTF	TGTGCCAGCAAAAGGGGACAGGGGTTTGGCTACACCTTC
TRBV4-1	TRBJ1-2	few	-	CASSQESGADNYGYTF	TGCGCCAGCAGCCAAGAATCAGGGGCGGACAACTATGGCTACACCTTC
TRBV6-1	TRBJ2-7	once	-	CASRDNRYEQYF	TGTGCCAGCAGGGACAACAGGTACGAGCAGTACTTC
TRBV19	TRBJ2-1	-	TRBD2	CASSAYSGGNHNEQFF	TGTGCCAGTAGTGCATATAGCGGGGGGAACCACAATGAGCAGTTCTTC
TRBV7-6	TRBJ1-2	-	TRBD1	CASSLYGTGGGYTF	TGTGCCAGCAGCCTTTACGGGACAGGGGGCGGCTACACCTTC
TRBV11-2	TRBJ2-7	once	-	CASSLGGRLLDEQYF	TGTGCCAGCAGCTTAGGGGGGCGACTCTTGGACGAGCAGTACTTC
TRBV5-8	TRBJ1-4	-	-	CASSRTSGEKLFF	TGTGCCAGCAGCCGGACCTCGGGGGAAAAACTGTTTTTT
TRBV10-3	TRBJ2-7	-	TRBD2	CAISETTSGALSEQYF	TGTGCCATCAGTGAGACCACTAGCGGAGCCCTCTCCGAGCAGTACTTC
TRBV7-2	TRBJ1-1	-	-	CASSLTRNTEAFF	TGTGCCAGCAGCTTAACCAGAAACACTGAAGCTTTCTTT
TRBV27	TRBJ2-7	-	TRBD2	CASSPQGGSGYEQYF	TGTGCCAGCAGTCCGCAGGGAGGGAGCGGGTACGAGCAGTACTTC
TRBV4-1	TRBJ2-7	few	TRBD2	CASSQVGAGAGYEQYF	TGCGCCAGCAGCCAAGTCGGTGCGGGAGCGGGCTACGAGCAGTACTTC
TRBV9	TRBJ2-1	-	-	CASSTTGGLDEQFF	TGTGCCAGCAGCACAACTGGGGGGCTCGATGAGCAGTTCTTC
TRBV5-6	TRBJ2-1	-	-	CASSPWARGAYNEQFF	TGTGCCAGCAGCCCTTGGGCCCGAGGGGCCTACAATGAGCAGTTCTTC
TRBV5-1	TRBJ1-4	once	-	CASLAVGSWEKLFF	TGCGCCAGCCTCGCAGTGGGCTCTTGGGAAAAACTGTTTTTT
TRBV7-3	TRBJ1-5	few	-	CASSLPHPTGPPRSNQPQHF	TGTGCCAGCAGCTTACCCCACCCGACAGGTCCGCCGAGGAGCAATCAGCCCCAGCATTTT
TRBV7-9	TRBJ2-7	few	-	CASSFPTGAHEQYF	TGTGCCAGCAGCTTCCCAACGGGTGCACACGAGCAGTACTTC
TRBV27	TRBJ1-1	-	-	CASSLGRTNTEAFF	TGTGCCAGCAGTCTTGGACGGACGAACACTGAAGCTTTCTTT
TRBV5-1	TRBJ1-1	-	-	CASSLSEGLTEAFF	TGCGCCAGCAGCCTATCGGAGGGGCTCACTGAAGCTTTCTTT
TRBV11-2	TRBJ1-2	-	-	CASSLGLLGYTF	TGTGCCAGCAGCCTCGGACTGCTTGGCTACACCTTC
TRBV27	TRBJ2-3	-	TRBD2	CASTPRTSGSTDTQYF	TGTGCCAGCACCCCCCGGACTAGCGGAAGCACAGATACGCAGTATTTT
TRBV5-8	TRBJ1-2	-	TRBD1	CASSPYEGAPLYGYTF	TGTGCCAGCAGCCCTTACGAGGGGGCGCCTCTCTATGGCTACACCTTC
TRBV10-2	TRBJ2-1	-	TRBD1	CASSESTGESYNEQFF	TGCGCCAGCAGTGAGTCGACAGGGGAATCCTACAATGAGCAGTTCTTC
TRBV7-9	TRBJ2-2	-	-	CASTQALTGENTGELFF	TGTGCCAGCACCCAAGCCCTTACGGGCGAAAACACCGGGGAGCTGTTTTTT
TRBV27	TRBJ1-6	once	-	CASSLSEVLPLHF	TGTGCCAGCAGTTTATCGGAAGTTTTGCCCCTCCACTTT
TRBV7-9	TRBJ1-2	-	TRBD1	CASSRETGGPYGYTF	TGTGCCAGCAGCAGAGAAACAGGGGGCCCGTATGGCTACACCTTC
TRBV4-1	TRBJ1-1	-	TRBD1	CASSRGQGGNTEAFF	TGCGCCAGCAGCCGCGGACAGGGAGGAAACACTGAAGCTTTCTTT
TRBV7-9	TRBJ1-1	-	-	CASSPFAGNMNTEAFF	TGTGCCAGCAGCCCCTTTGCAGGGAACATGAACACTGAAGCTTTCTTT
TRBV6-1	TRBJ2-1	-	TRBD2	CASSDPNTGGRSSYNEQFF	TGTGCCAGCAGTGACCCGAATACGGGGGGGAGGAGCTCCTACAATGAGCAGTTCTTC
TRBV4-1	TRBJ1-2	-	TRBD1	CASSQGGGQGWIYGYTF	TGCGCCAGCAGCCAGGGGGGGGGACAGGGGTGGATCTATGGCTACACCTTC
TRBV12-5	TRBJ1-2	-	-	CASGFVSSSPYGYTF	TGTGCTAGTGGTTTCGTCTCGTCCAGTCCCTATGGCTACACCTTC
TRBV5-1	TRBJ2-3	once	TRBD1	CASSSDRAGLDTQYF	TGCGCCAGCAGCTCCGACAGGGCAGGGTTGGATACGCAGTATTTT
TRBV27	TRBJ2-7	-	-	CASSLQTNYEQYF	TGTGCCAGCAGTTTACAGACGAACTACGAGCAGTACTTC
TRBV10-2	TRBJ1-1	-	-	CASSPGRGTEAFF	TGCGCCAGCAGCCCAGGCAGGGGAACTGAAGCTTTCTTT
TRBV9	TRBJ2-3	-	-	CASSPKLTDTQYF	TGTGCCAGCAGCCCCAAATTAACAGATACGCAGTATTTT
TRBV27	TRBJ1-2	-	TRBD1	CASSPQGANYGYTF	TGTGCCAGCAGTCCGCAGGGGGCGAACTATGGCTACACCTTC
TRBV19	TRBJ1-5	few	TRBD1	CASSSPPGTGFSNQPQHF	TGTGCCAGTAGTTCCCCACCCGGGACAGGGTTTAGCAATCAGCCCCAGCATTTT
TRBV19	TRBJ1-1	-	TRBD1	CASRWDRGTTEAFF	TGTGCCAGTAGGTGGGACAGGGGAACCACTGAAGCTTTCTTT
TRBV7-9	TRBJ2-1	once	-	CASSPSELALHEQFF	TGTGCCAGCAGCCCGAGCGAACTGGCTCTACATGAGCAGTTCTTC
TRBV5-5	TRBJ1-4	-	-	CASSLGTLITTNEKLFF	TGTGCCAGCAGCCTTGGGACCTTAATTACAACTAATGAAAAACTGTTTTTT